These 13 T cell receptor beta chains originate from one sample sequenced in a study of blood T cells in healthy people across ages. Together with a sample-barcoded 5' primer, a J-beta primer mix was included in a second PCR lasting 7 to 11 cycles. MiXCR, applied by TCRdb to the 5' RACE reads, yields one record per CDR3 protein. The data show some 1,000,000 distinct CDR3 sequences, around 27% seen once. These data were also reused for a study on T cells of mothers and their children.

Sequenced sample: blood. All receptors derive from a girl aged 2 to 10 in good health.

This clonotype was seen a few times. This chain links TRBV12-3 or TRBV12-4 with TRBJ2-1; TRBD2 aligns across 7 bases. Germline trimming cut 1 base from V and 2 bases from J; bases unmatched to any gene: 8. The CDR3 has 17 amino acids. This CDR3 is CASSLGREFSPYNEQFF. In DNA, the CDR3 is TGTGCCAGCAGTTTAGGGCGGGAGTTTAGTCCCTACAATGAGCAGTTCTTC.

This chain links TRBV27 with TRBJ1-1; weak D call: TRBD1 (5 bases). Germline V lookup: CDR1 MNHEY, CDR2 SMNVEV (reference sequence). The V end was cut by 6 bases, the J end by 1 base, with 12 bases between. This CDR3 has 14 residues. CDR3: CASRQTGENTEAFF. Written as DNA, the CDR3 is TGTGCCAGCAGGCAGACGGGGGAGAACACTGAAGCTTTCTTT.

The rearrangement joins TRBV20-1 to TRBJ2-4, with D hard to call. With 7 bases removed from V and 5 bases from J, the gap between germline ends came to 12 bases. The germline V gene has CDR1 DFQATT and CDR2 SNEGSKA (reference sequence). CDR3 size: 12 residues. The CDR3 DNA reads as TGCAGTGGGACCCGTTTAGAAAACATTCAGTACTTC. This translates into CSGTRLENIQYF.

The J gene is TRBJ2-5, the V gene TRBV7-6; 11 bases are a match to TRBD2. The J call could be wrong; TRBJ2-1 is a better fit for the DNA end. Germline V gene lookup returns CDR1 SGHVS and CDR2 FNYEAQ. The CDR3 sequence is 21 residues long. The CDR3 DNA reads TGTGCCAGCAGCTCCATCCTCGCTAGCGGGAGGACCTTTAGGGGCTACAATGAGCAGTTCTTC. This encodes CASSSILASGRTFRGYNEQFF.

CDR3 in DNA: TGTGCCAGCACAAAGGGTAATACGCAGTATTTT. Its protein product is CASTKGNTQYF. The chain employs TRBV28 and TRBJ2-3, with D unclear. CDR1 is MDHEN and CDR2 is SYDVKM in the germline V gene. The CDR3 is made up of 11 amino acids. V was pared by 7 bases and J by 7 bases, with 9 bases between.

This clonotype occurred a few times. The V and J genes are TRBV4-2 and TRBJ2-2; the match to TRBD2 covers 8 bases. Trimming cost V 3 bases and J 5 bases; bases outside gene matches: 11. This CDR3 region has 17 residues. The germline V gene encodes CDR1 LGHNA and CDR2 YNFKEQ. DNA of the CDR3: TGTGCCAGCAGCCACCCGGGCCAAGCGGGGGTAACCGGGGAGCTGTTTTTT. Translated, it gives CASSHPGQAGVTGELFF.

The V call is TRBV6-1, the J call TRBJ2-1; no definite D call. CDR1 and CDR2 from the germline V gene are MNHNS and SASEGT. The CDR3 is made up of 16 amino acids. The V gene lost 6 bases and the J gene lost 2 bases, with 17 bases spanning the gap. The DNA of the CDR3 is TGTGCCAGCAGGACTCCGACCCCACTTACCTACAATGAGCAGTTCTTC. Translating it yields CASRTPTPLTYNEQFF.

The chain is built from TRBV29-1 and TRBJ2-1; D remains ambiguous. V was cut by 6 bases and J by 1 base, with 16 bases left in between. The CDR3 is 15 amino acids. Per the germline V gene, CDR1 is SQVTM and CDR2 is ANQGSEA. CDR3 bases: TGCAGCGTGAAGGCCGGGCCCTATTCCTACAATGAGCAGTTCTTC. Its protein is CSVKAGPYSYNEQFF.

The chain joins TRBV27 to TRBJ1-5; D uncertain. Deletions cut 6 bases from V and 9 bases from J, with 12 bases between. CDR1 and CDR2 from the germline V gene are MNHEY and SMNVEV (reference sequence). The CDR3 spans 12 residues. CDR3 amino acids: CASSSAGVPQHF. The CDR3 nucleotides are TGTGCCAGCAGCTCTGCAGGTGTGCCCCAGCATTTT.

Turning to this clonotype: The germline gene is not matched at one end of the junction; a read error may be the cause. The CDR3: CASSYSGWSYGHTF. The CDR3, as DNA: TGTGCCAGCAGTTACTCTGGATGGAGCTATGGCCACACCTTC. The V gene is TRBV6-5, the J gene TRBJ1-2; no clear D. The CDR3 is 14 residues long. The germline gives CDR1 MNHEY, CDR2 SVGAGI.

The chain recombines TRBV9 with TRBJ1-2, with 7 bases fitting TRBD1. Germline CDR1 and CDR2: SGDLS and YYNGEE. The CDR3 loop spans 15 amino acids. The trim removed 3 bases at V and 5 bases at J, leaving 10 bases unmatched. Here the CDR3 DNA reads TGTGCCAGCAGCGACGGAGTAGGGGGCGCATATGGCTACACCTTC. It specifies CASSDGVGGAYGYTF.

The CDR3, as DNA: TGCAGTCCCCTAGGTATAGAGACCCAGTACTTC. Encoded protein: CSPLGIETQYF. The J gene is TRBJ2-5, the V gene TRBV20-1; no firm D call. Germline V gene data show CDR1 as DFQATT and CDR2 as SNEGSKA (reference sequence). The CDR3 length is 11 residues. Trimming left V 8 bases short and J 4 bases short, with 11 bases between.

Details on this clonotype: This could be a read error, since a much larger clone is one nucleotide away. In nucleotides, the CDR3 is TGTGCCAGCAGTCTCCTGGGGGCGGGGTCGAGCACAGATACGCAGTATTTT. Translated, it gives CASSLLGAGSSTDTQYF. This rearrangement joins TRBV12-3 or TRBV12-4 to TRBJ2-3; the D call may be TRBD1 or TRBD2 (6 bases each). This CDR3 is built from 17 residues. V gave up 5 bases and J gave up 0 bases, with 18 bases separating them.